The clone carrying this T cell receptor (beta chain) showed up just a few times. The record originates from a study of blood T cells in healthy people across ages. Alongside a J-beta primer mix, a sample-barcoded 5' primer served in a second PCR lasting roughly 6 to 11 cycles. From the 5' RACE reads, TCRdb called clonotypes with MiXCR, one entry per CDR3 protein. This sample has around 1,000,000 distinct CDR3 sequences; approximately 38% occur once, and the top ten carry 10% to 15%. Germline V gene lookup returns CDR1 SGHRS and CDR2 YFSETQ. The germline V and J ends were trimmed by 2 bases and 0 bases, with 8 bases remaining between them. The CDR3 extends over 14 amino acids.

The V gene is TRBV5-1, the J gene TRBJ1-1, with D possibly matching TRBD1 (6 bases). This TCR was sampled from a man between 18 and 29 years old in good health. The material sequenced was blood. As DNA, the CDR3 is TGCGCCAGCAGCTTACACAGGGTGAACACTGAAGCTTTCTTT. This gives the protein CASSLHRVNTEAFF. Based on the CDR3 plus reference TRBV5-1 and TRBJ1-1, the full variable domain is KAGVTQTPRYLIKTRGQQVTLSCSPISGHRSVSWYQQTPGQGLQFLFEYFSETQRNKGNFPGRFSGRQFSNSRSEMNVSTLELGDSALYLCASSLHRVNTEAFFGQGTRLTVV.